This TCR beta chain was captured by sequencing in a study of T cells in Graves' hyperthyroidism and ophthalmopathy. In its sample, this clonotype was seen many times. Amplification of TCR beta CDR3 regions used RNA as the template. The HTBI primer set was used in a first-round RT-PCR of the TCR CDR3. TCRdb reprocessed the multiplex PCR reads with MiXCR, giving one entry per CDR3 protein. This table holds approximately 430,000 distinct CDR3 sequences, approximately 14% found once. Exclusion of a patient resulted from uncontrolled infection, other autoimmune disease, pregnancy or lactation. This sequence originates from a woman aged 18-30 years with Graves' hyperthyroidism. The sample was blood.

DNA of the CDR3: TGCGCCAGCAGCCTGGGACTAGCGGGAGGGTTAGATGAGCAGTTCTTC. It is translated as CASSLGLAGGLDEQFF. The gene calls are TRBV5-1 and TRBJ2-1; 16 bases line up with TRBD2. V gave up 4 bases and J gave up 8 bases; unmatched junction bases: 6. Germline assignment: CDR1 SGHRS and CDR2 YFSETQ. The CDR3 runs to 16 residues. Full variable domain (missing parts from reference TRBV5-1 and TRBJ2-1): KAGVTQTPRYLIKTRGQQVTLSCSPISGHRSVSWYQQTPGQGLQFLFEYFSETQRNKGNFPGRFSGRQFSNSRSEMNVSTLELGDSALYLCASSLGLAGGLDEQFFGPGTRLTVL.